This T cell receptor (beta chain) was documented in a study of blood T cell repertoires in COVID-19. Study-wide context: PBMCs, B-cell-depleted T cells, or T cells were the source of the cDNA or gDNA that made up the material.

J gave up 5 bases and V 2 bases, and 8 bases lay outside the gene matches. From germline, CDR1 is SGHRS and CDR2 YFSETQ. The CDR3 length is 17 residues. As handled by the study authors: Amplification of reference gene primers was used by the study to estimate nucleated cell counts. Sequenced by immunoSEQ multiplex PCR; TCRdb stores in-frame clones only, minus some. The D gene and trimming were derived from the DNA, and the V and J assignments and clone size from that table. The sample yields over 150,000 clones, approximately 80% seen once. The origin of this receptor is a human donor in a cohort sampled during active COVID-19. This sequence joins TRBV5-1 and TRBJ2-2, with 11 bases that match TRBD1. The specimen sequenced was peripheral blood. CDR3 nucleotide sequence: TGCGCCAGCAGCTTTTCTACAGGGACAGGGGGTACCGGGGAGCTGTTTTTT. It yields the protein CASSFSTGTGGTGELFF.